This TCR beta chain was documented in a study of blood T cell repertoires in COVID-19. Study-level background: The United States, Italy and Spain supplied acute and convalescent COVID-19 samples. T cells, B-cell-depleted T cells, or PBMCs supplied cDNA or gDNA.

Authors' processing steps: Amplification with reference gene primers provided the estimates of nucleated cell counts. TCRdb's table, derived via immunoSEQ multiplex PCR, lists solely in-frame clones and lacks some. V and J calls and clone size are copied from that table; D and trimming were computed from the DNA. This sample yields approximately 120,000 clones, of which just under 80% are seen a single time; approximately 25% belongs to the top ten. The CDR3 length is 13 residues. V gave up 2 bases and J gave up 4 bases; unmatched junction bases: 1. Germline V gene lookup returns CDR1 SEHNR and CDR2 FQNEAQ (reference sequence).

The V call is TRBV7-9, the J call TRBJ2-7, with 8 bases fitting TRBD1. The TCR originated in a human donor in a cohort sampled during active COVID-19. Sequenced sample: peripheral blood. In DNA form, the CDR3 reads TGTGCCAGCAGCTTATGGGACAGGTACGAGCAGTACTTC. Its translation is CASSLWDRYEQYF.